The TCR beta chain described here comes from a study of blood T cell repertoires in COVID-19. Profiled with immunoSEQ multiplex PCR; TCRdb holds only in-frame clones, not every one. The data hold about 74,000 clones, with under 85% observed a single time. The CDR3 covers 11 residues. J gave up 8 bases and V 5 bases, and 2 bases lay outside the gene matches. This chain joins TRBV12-3 or TRBV12-4 and TRBJ1-1, with 7 bases aligning to TRBD1. This TCR derives from a man in his sixties or seventies with acute or convalescent COVID-19. The specimen was peripheral blood. CDR3 nucleotide sequence: TGTGCCAGCAGTCTGGGACAGGAAGCTTTCTTT. Translation gives CASSLGQEAFF.